The 6 T cell receptor beta chains below come from one sample, sequenced in a study of CD8 T cells in Susac syndrome. The authors reverse transcribed roughly 0.5 to 1 ug RNA with random hexamers. TCRdb itself ran the immunoSEQ multiplex PCR reads through MiXCR, one entry per CDR3 protein. The table shows roughly 130,000 distinct CDR3 sequences, with roughly 94% occurring only once. The sequencing sample was made of CD8+ T cells from PBMCs. These receptors came from a human donor with Susac syndrome.

This clonotype appeared a few times. This rearrangement joins TRBV6-5 to TRBJ1-1; no definite D call. CDR1 MNHEY and CDR2 SVGAGI come from the germline V gene. The V end was cut by 5 bases, the J end by 1 base, with 5 bases between. The CDR3 totals 12 residues. The CDR3 here is CASSLPNTEAFF. CDR3 DNA: TGTGCCAGCAGTCTGCCGAACACTGAAGCTTTCTTT.

The chain uses TRBV29-1 and TRBJ1-2, with D possibly TRBD1 on 5 matching bases. CDR3 length: 13 residues. Trimming left V 7 bases short and J 2 bases short, with 14 bases between. The germline V gene encodes CDR1 SQVTM and CDR2 ANQGSEA. Here the CDR3 reads CSGGDSENYGYTF. CDR3 nucleotide sequence: TGCAGCGGCGGGGACTCAGAGAACTATGGCTACACCTTC.

The chain uses TRBV2 and TRBJ2-7, with 9 positions matching TRBD2. V gave up 1 base and J gave up 3 bases; unmatched junction bases: 4. Germline V CDR1 and CDR2: SNHLY, FYNNEI. This CDR3 has 15 amino acids. This CDR3 is CASSEVGLASYEQYF. CDR3 DNA sequence: TGTGCCAGCAGTGAAGTCGGACTAGCGAGCTACGAGCAGTACTTC.

CDR3 in amino acids: CASSQDKEGEHEKLFF. CDR3 nucleotides: TGCGCCAGCAGCCAAGATAAAGAGGGAGAACATGAAAAACTGTTTTTT. The genes are TRBV4-3 and TRBJ1-4; no clear D. Deletions cut 0 bases from V and 6 bases from J, with 14 bases between. CDR3 length: 16 residues. In germline, CDR1 is LGHNA, CDR2 YSLEER.

CDR3 DNA sequence: TGTGCCAGCAGTACCGGGCCCGTCGGTTCACCCCTCCACTTT. Its translation is CASSTGPVGSPLHF. The chain is built from TRBV2 and TRBJ1-6; D unclear. CDR1 and CDR2 from the germline V gene are SNHLY and FYNNEI. Trimming took off 5 bases at V and 9 bases at J, with 14 bases between the two ends. The length of the CDR3 is 14 residues.

The DNA for the CDR3 is TGTGCCAGTCTTGGGAGGGATAATTCACCCCTCCACTTT. Translated: CASLGRDNSPLHF. This sequence joins TRBV6-2 or TRBV6-3 and TRBJ1-6; D not certain. Per germline, CDR1 MNHEY and CDR2 SVGEGT. V was shortened by 9 bases and J by 5 bases, with 11 bases between the two germline ends. The CDR3 is 13 residues long.